This T cell receptor beta chain stems from a study of blood T cell repertoires in COVID-19. Study context: Italy, Spain and the United States were the sources of the convalescent and acute COVID-19 samples. PBMCs, B-cell-depleted T cells, or T cells were the source of the cDNA or gDNA that made up the material.

Study processing details: By means of reference gene primer amplification, nucleated cell counts were estimated. Produced via immunoSEQ multiplex PCR; TCRdb's table is partial and in-frame only. The V and J calls and the clone size are those of that table, but D and trimming were determined from the DNA. The profile covers under 250,000 clones, with about 88% appearing a single time and around 7.3% taken by the ten largest. Sample: peripheral blood. The receptor was isolated from a woman between 65 and 79 years old with active or convalescent COVID-19.

The chain's CDR3 is CASSPQPGGGEQFF. For the CDR3, the DNA is TGTGCCAGCAGCCCACAACCGGGGGGAGGTGAGCAGTTCTTC. The gene calls are TRBV11-2 and TRBJ2-1; 7 positions match TRBD2. Germline V gene data show CDR1 as SGHAT and CDR2 as FQNNGV. This CDR3 comprises 14 residues. With V trimmed by 5 bases and J by 9 bases, 10 bases remained unmatched.